Listed here are 7 T cell receptor beta chains from one sample, sequenced in a study of T cell repertoires in cytomegalovirus infection. TCRdb independently ran MiXCR on the reads; one entry per CDR3 protein. The sample has some 680,000 distinct CDR3 sequences; about 40% are singletons. Sequencing was performed on PBMCs. These receptors all come from a human donor in good health (CMV status not recorded). Some clones in this sample may be carry-over from other donors' samples.

This clonotype was seen only a few times. The CDR3 sequence is CASSITPGQGGGNTIYF. CDR3 bases: TGTGCCAGCAGTATAACCCCGGGACAGGGTGGAGGAAACACCATATATTTT. The chain is built from TRBV28 and TRBJ1-3; 9 bases are shared with TRBD1. Germline assignment: CDR1 MDHEN and CDR2 SYDVKM. The CDR3 runs to 17 residues. V dropped 5 bases and J dropped 4; count of bases not matched to a gene: 12.

V usage is TRBV28 and J usage is TRBJ2-3, with TRBD2 matching over 8 bases. V lost 7 bases to trimming and J lost 7 bases; unmatched junction nucleotides: 10. The CDR3 contains 14 residues. The germline V gene encodes CDR1 MDHEN and CDR2 SYDVKM. The CDR3 DNA follows: TGTGCCAGCAAAGCCGGGGGGGAGTCTAATACGCAGTATTTT. Amino acids: CASKAGGESNTQYF.

This clonotype was observed at least ten times. The chain uses TRBV7-2 and TRBJ2-7; TRBD1 matches 11 bases. Germline CDR1 SGHTA, CDR2 FQGNSA. With 0 bases clipped from V and 2 bases from J, the junction kept 6 bases outside the gene matches. The CDR3 covers 17 residues. CDR3 in DNA: TGTGCCAGCAGCTTAGCGCTAACGGGACAGGGGGCCTACGAGCAGTACTTC. This gives the protein CASSLALTGQGAYEQYF.

This chain joins TRBV20-1 and TRBJ2-1; no clear D. V lost 3 bases and J lost 0, with 9 bases in between. The CDR3 has 14 residues. CDR1 is DFQATT and CDR2 is SNEGSKA in the germline V gene (reference sequence). The CDR3 spells CSASPASSYNEQFF. In DNA, the CDR3 is TGCAGTGCTAGTCCGGCGAGCTCCTACAATGAGCAGTTCTTC.

V usage is TRBV28 and J usage is TRBJ1-3; D is undetermined. V gave up 4 bases and J gave up 3 bases, with 13 bases separating them. Germline assignment: CDR1 MDHEN and CDR2 SYDVKM. CDR3 size: 15 residues. The CDR3 spells CASSSPGRSGNTIYF. The CDR3 DNA sequence: TGTGCCAGCAGTTCGCCGGGCAGGAGTGGAAACACCATATATTTT.

The V gene is TRBV28, the J gene TRBJ2-2; 9 bases align to TRBD1. Losses at the gene ends were 6 bases for V and 6 bases for J; bases not matched to a gene: 11. This CDR3 spans 16 amino acids. From germline, CDR1 is MDHEN and CDR2 SYDVKM. The CDR3 reads CASRHPGQGKAGELFF. DNA of the CDR3: TGTGCCAGCAGACATCCGGGACAGGGAAAGGCCGGGGAGCTGTTTTTT.

This chain connects TRBV7-2 to TRBJ2-1, with 9 bases matching TRBD2. V lost 2 bases, J lost 9 bases, and 14 bases stayed unmatched. The V gene's germline CDR1 is SGHTA and CDR2 FQGNSA. The CDR3 has 17 amino acids. The DNA of the CDR3 is TGTGCCAGCAGCTTATACGGGCGTCTAGCGGGGTTGGGTGAGCAGTTCTTC. Residues: CASSLYGRLAGLGEQFF.